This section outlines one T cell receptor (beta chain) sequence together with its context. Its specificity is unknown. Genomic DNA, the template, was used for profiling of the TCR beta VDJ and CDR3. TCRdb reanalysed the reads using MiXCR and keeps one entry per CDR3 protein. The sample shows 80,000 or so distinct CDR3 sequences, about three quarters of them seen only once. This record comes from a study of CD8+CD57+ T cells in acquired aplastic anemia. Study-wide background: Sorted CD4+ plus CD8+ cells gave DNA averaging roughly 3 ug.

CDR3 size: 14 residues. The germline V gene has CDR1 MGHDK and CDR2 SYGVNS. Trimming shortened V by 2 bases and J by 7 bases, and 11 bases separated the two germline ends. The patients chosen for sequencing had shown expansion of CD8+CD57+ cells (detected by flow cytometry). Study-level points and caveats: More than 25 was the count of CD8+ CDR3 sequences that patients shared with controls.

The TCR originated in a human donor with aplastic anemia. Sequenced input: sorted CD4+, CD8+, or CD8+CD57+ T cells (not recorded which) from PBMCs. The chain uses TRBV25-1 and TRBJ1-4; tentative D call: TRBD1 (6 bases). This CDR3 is CASSERGGGEKLFF. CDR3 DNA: TGTGCCAGCAGTGAAAGAGGGGGAGGTGAAAAACTGTTTTTT.